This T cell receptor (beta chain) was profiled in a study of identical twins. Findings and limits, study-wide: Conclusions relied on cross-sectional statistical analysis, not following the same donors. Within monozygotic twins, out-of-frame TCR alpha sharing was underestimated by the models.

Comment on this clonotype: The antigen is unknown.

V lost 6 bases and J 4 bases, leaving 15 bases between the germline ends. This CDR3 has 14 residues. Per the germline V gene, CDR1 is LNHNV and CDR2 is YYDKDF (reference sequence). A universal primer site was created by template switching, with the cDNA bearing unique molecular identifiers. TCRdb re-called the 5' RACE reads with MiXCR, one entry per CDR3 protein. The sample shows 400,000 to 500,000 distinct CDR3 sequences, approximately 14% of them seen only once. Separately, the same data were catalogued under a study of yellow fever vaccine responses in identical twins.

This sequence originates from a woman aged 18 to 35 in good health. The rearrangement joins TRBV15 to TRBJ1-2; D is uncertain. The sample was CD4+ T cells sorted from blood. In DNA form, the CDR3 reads TGTGCCACCAGGGAGCGGGCTTCGGCCTATGGCTACACCTTC. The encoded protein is CATRERASAYGYTF.